This TCR beta chain was observed in a study of a mutant IDH1 vaccine in newly diagnosed glioma. Time point denoted: week 11, during vaccination. The study gave 300 ug of mutant IDH1 20-mer peptide per vaccine dose, with topical imiquimod. The donors had new WHO grade 3 or 4 astrocytomas; these were IDH1-mutant and ATRX-lost. About this clone itself: Its antigen is not identified.

Some clones are missing from TCRdb's copy, which holds only in-frame ones; the method was immunoSEQ multiplex PCR. Counted here are around 130,000 clones, just under 80% occurring once; the ten biggest clones make up under 5.5%. Study-level findings and limits: Shifts in the top peripheral T cell clonotypes seemed unrelated to pseudoprogression.

The sequence was obtained from a man aged 35 to 55 with glioma. The specimen comprised PBMCs, sampled from a glioma patient whose treatment included an IDH1 peptide vaccine.

CDR3: CASSPASRATEAFF. CDR3 coding DNA: TGTGCCAGCAGCCCAGCCTCGAGGGCCACTGAAGCTTTCTTT. The V and J genes are TRBV7-9 and TRBJ1-1, with D uncertain. Trimming took 5 bases from V and 4 from J, leaving 14 bases between them. The CDR3 covers 14 residues. Germline CDR1 SEHNR, CDR2 FQNEAQ (reference sequence).